This TCR beta chain was captured by sequencing in a study of blood T cell repertoires in COVID-19. Study summary: PBMCs, B-cell-depleted T cells, or T cells provided the cDNA or gDNA that made up the material.

Method: immunoSEQ multiplex PCR; TCRdb's copy keeps in-frame clones and lacks some. The data contain roughly 200,000 clones, 82% of them seen just once; the ten biggest clones take up around 8%. V lost 5 bases and J lost 0; bases outside the gene matches: 3. This CDR3 region has 14 residues. Germline CDR1 and CDR2: SQVTM and ANQGSEA. The receptor's source is a woman aged 55-75 years with COVID-19, enrolled during active disease. The sequencing sample was made of peripheral blood. V usage is TRBV29-1 and J usage is TRBJ1-1, with 10 bases that match TRBD1. The CDR3 region is CSVRTGGVNTEAFF. CDR3 in DNA: TGCAGCGTTAGGACAGGGGGGGTGAACACTGAAGCTTTCTTT.